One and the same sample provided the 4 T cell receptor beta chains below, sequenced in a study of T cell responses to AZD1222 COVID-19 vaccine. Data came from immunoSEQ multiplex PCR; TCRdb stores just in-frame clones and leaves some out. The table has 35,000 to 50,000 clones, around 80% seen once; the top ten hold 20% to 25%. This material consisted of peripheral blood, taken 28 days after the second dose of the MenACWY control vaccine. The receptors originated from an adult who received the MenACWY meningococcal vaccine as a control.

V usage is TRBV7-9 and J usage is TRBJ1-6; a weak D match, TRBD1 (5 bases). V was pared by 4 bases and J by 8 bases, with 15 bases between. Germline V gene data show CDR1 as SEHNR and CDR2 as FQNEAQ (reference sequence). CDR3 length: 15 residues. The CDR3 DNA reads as TGTGCCAGCAGCTCCGGCTCAGGGAGCTATTCACCCCTCCACTTT. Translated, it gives CASSSGSGSYSPLHF.

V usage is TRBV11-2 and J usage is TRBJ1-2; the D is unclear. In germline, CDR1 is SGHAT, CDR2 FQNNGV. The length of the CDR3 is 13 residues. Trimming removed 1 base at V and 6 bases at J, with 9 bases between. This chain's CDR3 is CASSLAVQNGYTF. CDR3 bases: TGTGCCAGCAGCTTAGCCGTTCAGAATGGCTACACCTTC. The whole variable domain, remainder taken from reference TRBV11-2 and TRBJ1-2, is EAGVAQSPRYKIIEKRQSVAFWCNPISGHATLYWYQQILGQGPKLLIQFQNNGVVDDSQLPKDRFSAERLKGVDSTLKIQPAKLEDSAVYLCASSLAVQNGYTFGSGTRLTVV.

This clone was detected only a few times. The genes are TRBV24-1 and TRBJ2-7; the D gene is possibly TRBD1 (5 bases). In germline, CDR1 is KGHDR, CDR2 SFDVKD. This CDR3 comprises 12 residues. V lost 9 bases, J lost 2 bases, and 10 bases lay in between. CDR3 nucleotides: TGTGCCACCGCAGGGTCTACCTACGAGCAGTACGTC. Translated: CATAGSTYEQYV.

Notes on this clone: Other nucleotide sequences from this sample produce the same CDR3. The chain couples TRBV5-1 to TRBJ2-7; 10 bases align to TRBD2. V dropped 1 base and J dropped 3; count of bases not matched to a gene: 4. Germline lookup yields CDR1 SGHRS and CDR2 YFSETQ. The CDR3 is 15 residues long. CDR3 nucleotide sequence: TGCGCCAGCAGCTTGTTACCTAGCGGGAGCTACGAGCAGTACTTC. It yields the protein CASSLLPSGSYEQYF.